Listed below are T cell receptor beta chains from one sample, sequenced in a study of blood T cell repertoires in COVID-19. The method was immunoSEQ multiplex PCR; TCRdb's version includes in-frame clones alone and lacks a portion of them. The sample includes approximately 280,000 clones, around nine tenths of them seen just once. Sequenced input: peripheral blood. The receptors here all came from a middle-aged man with acute or convalescent COVID-19. Each CDR3 is given without its conserved first and last residue.

cdr3_length	v_call	j_call	cdr3_aa
13	TRBV5-1	TRBJ2-7	ASSLGGGNSYEQY
11	TRBV5-4	TRBJ2-2	ASSFQGFGELF
13	TRBV18	TRBJ1-2	ASSPQGQGTYGYT
13	TRBV6-1	TRBJ2-7	ASSEAGQGTYEQY
11	TRBV12-3/TRBV12-4	TRBJ1-2	ASSRGAGYGYT
15	TRBV7-8	TRBJ2-3	ASSLDPPGQGRDTQY
11	TRBV6-5	TRBJ1-1	ASRWSMNTEAF
15	TRBV11-2	TRBJ2-3	ASSRPKGGQYTDTQY
11	TRBV10-3	TRBJ2-3	AIKDFYTDTQY
12	TRBV5-6	TRBJ2-4	ASSEGLVVNIQY